This T cell receptor beta chain was sequenced in a study of T-cell reconstitution after alpha-beta-depleted transplantation in children. This clonotype was observed a few times. The antigen is not known. Regarding the study as a whole: Where alpha-beta T cells came from about two months after transplant was reportedly several hundred expanded graft clones. Most T-cell counts and diversity one year after the transplant came from T cells that were newly produced.

Preparation of the TCRbeta library involved a method that used unique molecular identifiers. MiXCR was run by TCRdb on the PCR reads, yielding one entry per CDR3 protein. The sample yields 550,000 to 800,000 distinct CDR3 sequences, around 12% seen once. This specimen was PBMCs, taken before TCRalphabeta/CD19-depleted stem cell transplant. This receptor was identified in a girl aged 2-10 years with congenital amegakaryocytic thrombocytopenia, due to receive a stem cell transplant.

CDR3 coding DNA: TGCGCCAGCAGCTCCCCCAGTGTTGGGGAGGAGACCCAGTACTTC. It yields the protein CASSSPSVGEETQYF. The gene calls are TRBV5-1 and TRBJ2-5; TRBD2 might be the D (5 bases). The V and J ends lost 3 bases and 5 bases respectively, with 17 bases between them. Germline lookup yields CDR1 SGHRS and CDR2 YFSETQ. There are 15 residues in the CDR3.